The rows below give T cell receptor beta chains drawn from one sample of a study of cytomegalovirus exposure and HLA in healthy donors. The method was immunoSEQ multiplex PCR; TCRdb's version includes in-frame clones alone and lacks a portion of them. The data hold about 240,000 clones, with around 80% observed a single time. The sequenced sample was PBMCs. The source of these receptors is a woman aged 55-69 years in good health and CMV-seropositive. Each CDR3 is given without its conserved first and last residue.

CDR3 protein,J gene,V gene
ASSLRGTGFGTEAF,TRBJ1-1,TRBV7-9
ASSGGAGSYNEQF,TRBJ2-1,TRBV5-1
SVPGKNGYT,TRBJ1-2,TRBV29-1
ASSMDRRRGNTEAF,TRBJ1-1,TRBV19
ASSQPTSFNEQY,NA,TRBV5-6
AIRSRYEQY,TRBJ2-7,TRBV10-3
ASSLEGQVSYGYT,TRBJ1-2,TRBV5-1
ASSSDRGGEKLF,TRBJ1-4,TRBV11-2
ASSLGLAGEITGELF,TRBJ2-2,TRBV5-1
ASGAGQHTEAF,TRBJ1-1,TRBV9
ASSLTSGRAGANVLT,TRBJ2-6,TRBV5-1
ASSLLLSGNTIY,TRBJ1-3,TRBV28
ASSVGQGNTEAF,TRBJ1-1,TRBV9
ASSFIQGRVNEQY,TRBJ2-7,TRBV5-4
ASSLAGTGNYEQY,TRBJ2-7,TRBV7-9
ASSYVGTGGVKTQY,TRBJ2-5,TRBV6-5
ASSPQGVYGYT,TRBJ1-2,TRBV14
ASSPLYGVSDEQY,TRBJ2-7,TRBV27